These 10 T cell receptor beta chains came from one sample sequenced in a study of CD8 T cells in ankylosing spondylitis. One entry per CDR3 protein, called by TCRdb with MiXCR from the 5' RACE reads. There are fewer than 350,000 distinct CDR3 sequences in the sample; around a tenth occur only once, and more than 7% lies in the top ten. Sample: blood, either unsorted or a sorted T cell fraction (not recorded which). These receptors came from a female donor with ankylosing spondylitis or in good health (not recorded which).

This clonotype was seen repeatedly, ten times or more. The chain joins TRBV5-5 to TRBJ2-1; D may be TRBD1 (6 bases). The CDR3 has 13 residues. Germline CDR1 SGHKS, CDR2 YYEKEE (reference sequence). V was cut by 0 bases and J by 6 bases, with 7 bases left in between. The CDR3 loop is CASSLGGRNEQFF. In nucleotides, the CDR3 is TGTGCCAGCAGCTTGGGGGGGCGCAATGAGCAGTTCTTC.

This clonotype has just a few counts. The CDR3 nucleotides are TGTGCCAGCAGCGCATTCCCGGGACTAGCCGGGGAGCTGTTTTTT. This translates into CASSAFPGLAGELFF. V gene TRBV9 combines with J gene TRBJ2-2, with 8 bases identical to TRBD2. This CDR3 contains 15 residues. Germline assignment: CDR1 SGDLS and CDR2 YYNGEE. V lost 3 bases, J lost 6 bases, and 7 bases stayed unmatched.

This clonotype was recorded a few times. The chain couples TRBV5-5 to TRBJ2-2, with 12 nucleotides matching TRBD2. Trimming at V came to 4 bases and at J to 4 bases, leaving 8 bases not matched to a gene. The germline gives CDR1 SGHKS, CDR2 YYEKEE (reference sequence). The CDR3 consists of 17 residues. The CDR3 is CASSLRTSGIGTGELFF. DNA for the CDR3: TGTGCCAGCAGCCTTAGGACTAGCGGGATAGGCACCGGGGAGCTGTTTTTT.

This clonotype appeared a few times. V and J are TRBV5-1 and TRBJ1-1; a possible D gene is TRBD1 (5 bases). This CDR3 has 14 amino acids. Trimming cost V 4 bases and J 0 bases, with 10 bases left between them. Germline CDR1 is SGHRS and CDR2 is YFSETQ. The CDR3 sequence: CASSGGPVNTEAFF. The DNA for the CDR3 is TGCGCCAGCAGCGGGGGACCGGTGAACACTGAAGCTTTCTTT. Full variable domain (rest looked up from reference TRBV5-1 and TRBJ1-1): KAGVTQTPRYLIKTRGQQVTLSCSPISGHRSVSWYQQTPGQGLQFLFEYFSETQRNKGNFPGRFSGRQFSNSRSEMNVSTLELGDSALYLCASSGGPVNTEAFFGQGTRLTVV.

This clonotype was found a few times. The chain has TRBV7-2 and TRBJ2-7; the D gene is possibly TRBD2 (6 bases). V lost 5 bases to trimming and J lost 6 bases, with 20 bases between them. The CDR3 loop spans 15 amino acids. The germline CDR1 and CDR2 sequences are SGHTA and FQGNSA. CDR3 in amino acids: CASSPKSSATGEQYF. The DNA of the CDR3 is TGTGCCAGCAGCCCCAAGTCTAGCGCGACGGGCGAGCAGTACTTC.

There are many counts of this clonotype. The CDR3 DNA reads as TGTGCCAGCAGTTGGCAGGGGCCCGGGGAGCTGTTTTTT. It encodes CASSWQGPGELFF. The chain has TRBV12-3 or TRBV12-4 and TRBJ2-2; tentatively, D is TRBD1 (6 bases). CDR3 length: 13 amino acids. Trimming shortened V by 4 bases and J by 6 bases, and 9 bases separated the two germline ends.

In its sample, this clonotype was seen a few times. This chain links TRBV27 with TRBJ1-2; tentatively, D is TRBD1 (6 bases). V shed 9 bases and J shed 4 bases, with 18 bases lying between them. The CDR3 runs 14 residues. Germline V CDR1 and CDR2: MNHEY, SMNVEV (reference sequence). CDR3: CASRRLGQIYGYTF. For the CDR3, the DNA is TGTGCCAGTCGCAGATTAGGACAGATCTATGGCTACACCTTC.

Worth noting for this clonotype: This sequence may be a read error, since a much larger clone differs from it by one base. This sequence joins TRBV29-1 and TRBJ1-2; D is uncertain. The CDR3 covers 13 residues. Trimming cost V 2 bases and J 0 bases, with 7 bases left between them. Looked up from germline, CDR1 is SQVTM and CDR2 is ANQGSEA. The CDR3 here is CSVENITNYGYTF. The CDR3 DNA is TGCAGCGTTGAAAATATTACTAACTATGGCTACACCTTC.

This clonotype was detected ten times or more. This chain joins TRBV12-3 or TRBV12-4 and TRBJ2-5; 8 bases are shared with TRBD2. V trimming: 5 bases; J trimming: 4 bases; junction bases outside the gene matches: 12. This CDR3 has 16 amino acids. The CDR3 bases are TGTGCCAGCAGTCTGAGTAGCGGGATAGCGGGAGAGACCCAGTACTTC. This sequence encodes CASSLSSGIAGETQYF.

This clonotype was seen ten or more times. V and J are TRBV7-2 and TRBJ2-3; D is ambiguous. CDR1 and CDR2 from the germline V gene are SGHTA and FQGNSA. The CDR3 length is 16 residues. Trimming stripped 0 bases from V and 1 base from J, with 11 bases between. The CDR3 reads CASSLARASRTDTQYF. In DNA, the CDR3 is TGTGCCAGCAGCTTAGCCCGGGCCTCACGCACAGATACGCAGTATTTT.